One and the same sample provided the 5 T cell receptor beta chains below, sequenced in a study of T cell repertoires in cytomegalovirus infection. For these receptors, no antigen is known. TCRdb re-analysed the reads in MiXCR, keeping a single row per CDR3 protein. The profile covers approximately 1,000,000 distinct CDR3 sequences, with approximately 32% appearing a single time and roughly 13% taken by the ten largest. Source: cultured CD8+ T cells from PBMCs, taken from culture after CMV antigen stimulation. The receptor set was obtained from a human donor in good health (CMV status not recorded). Some clones in this sample may be carry-over from other donors' samples.

This clonotype came up many times. The V and J genes are TRBV7-2 and TRBJ1-1; no definite D call. Germline values: CDR1 SGHTA, CDR2 FQGNSA. V lost 1 base and J lost 7, with 13 bases in between. This CDR3 has 14 residues. The CDR3 reads CASSLGLSALEAFF. The CDR3, as DNA: TGTGCCAGCAGCTTAGGGCTCAGCGCCCTTGAAGCTTTCTTT.

The V gene is TRBV7-3, the J gene TRBJ1-1, with a tentative D call TRBD1 (6 bases). The CDR3 consists of 16 residues. The V end was cut by 2 bases, the J end by 1 base, with 14 bases between. Per the germline V gene, CDR1 is SGHTA and CDR2 is FQGTGA. The CDR3 region is CASSLGGPLGNTEAFF. DNA for the CDR3: TGTGCCAGCAGCTTAGGGGGGCCCTTAGGGAACACTGAAGCTTTCTTT.

This clonotype was found a few times. CDR3 protein: CAIRPTDGGGDYEQYF. CDR3 nucleotide sequence: TGTGCCATCAGACCCACCGACGGAGGGGGGGACTACGAGCAGTACTTC. The chain joins TRBV10-3 to TRBJ2-7; weak D call: TRBD2 (7 bases). The CDR3 contains 16 residues. V was trimmed by 6 bases and J by 3 bases, leaving 21 bases between them. Per the germline V gene, CDR1 is ENHRY and CDR2 is SYGVKD.

This rearrangement joins TRBV28 to TRBJ1-5; possibly TRBD1 for D (6 bases). This CDR3 has 14 residues. V was trimmed by 6 bases and J by 3 bases, leaving 12 bases between them. Germline CDR1 reads MDHEN; CDR2 reads SYDVKM. For the CDR3, the DNA is TGTGCCAGCAGGACACAGGGAATCAATCAGCCCCAGCATTTT. The encoded protein is CASRTQGINQPQHF.

The V gene is TRBV7-9, the J gene TRBJ2-2; TRBD2 matches 10 bases. CDR1 is SEHNR and CDR2 is FQNEAQ in the germline V gene (reference sequence). The ends lost 5 bases at V and 1 base at J; junction bases unmatched: 10. The CDR3 totals 18 residues. CDR3 nucleotides: TGTGCCAGCAGCCCCCTCCCTAGCGGGGGCCAGAACACCGGGGAGCTGTTTTTT. Protein sequence: CASSPLPSGGQNTGELFF.